What follows are 29 T cell receptor beta chains derived from one specimen sequenced in a study of response to subunit inactivated influenza vaccine. TCRdb ran MiXCR on the RT-PCR reads and lists one entry per CDR3 protein. Of around 580,000 distinct CDR3 sequences in the sample, roughly 10% were seen once. The material was PBMCs from blood, obtained on the day of vaccination. Receptors originate from a man aged 50-60 years who received an inactivated influenza vaccine.

The sample holds a few counts of this clonotype. The V and J genes are TRBV12-3 or TRBV12-4 and TRBJ2-1; a possible D gene is TRBD1 (6 bases). The CDR3 length is 15 residues. Between the trimmed V and J ends, which lost 3 bases and 4 bases, there was a span of 13 bases. CDR3 in DNA: TGTGCCAGCAGTTTCTCTCAGGGGCCATACAATGAGCAGTTCTTC. This gives the protein CASSFSQGPYNEQFF.

This clonotype turned up a few times. The rearrangement uses TRBV12-3 or TRBV12-4 and TRBJ2-4; TRBD1 agrees at 9 bases. The V segment lost 6 bases and the J segment 6 bases; nucleotides outside the gene matches: 6. The CDR3 covers 14 residues. CDR3 amino acids: CASSPGQGTNIQYF. The CDR3 nucleotides are TGTGCCAGCAGCCCAGGACAGGGGACAAACATTCAGTACTTC.

This clonotype has only a few counts. In nucleotides, the CDR3 is TGTGCCAGCAGTGAGTTGGGCCTTCGCGGCAGCGAGCAGTACTTC. Its protein is CASSELGLRGSEQYF. The gene calls are TRBV6-1 and TRBJ2-7, with D unclear. Germline lookup yields CDR1 MNHNS and CDR2 SASEGT. V lost 3 bases and J 6 bases, leaving 18 bases between the germline ends. CDR3 length: 15 residues.

The rearrangement uses TRBV5-1 and TRBJ2-7; 10 bases line up with TRBD2. CDR1 is SGHRS and CDR2 is YFSETQ in the germline V gene. The CDR3 contains 15 residues. Losses at the gene ends were 3 bases for V and 6 bases for J; bases not matched to a gene: 9. The DNA for the CDR3 is TGCGCCAGCAGCTCCGGGACTAGCGAATTCTTCGAGCAGTACTTC. It codes for CASSSGTSEFFEQYF.

J is TRBJ2-1 and V is TRBV7-8; 8 bases match TRBD1. The germline CDR1 and CDR2 sequences are SGHVS and FQNEAQ. V lost 2 bases, J lost 8 bases, and 14 bases stayed unmatched. The CDR3 consists of 17 residues. The chain's CDR3 is CASSLQTAGTGIYEQFF. CDR3 nucleotide sequence: TGTGCCAGCAGCTTACAGACGGCCGGGACAGGAATATATGAGCAGTTCTTC.

The gene calls are TRBV6-2 or TRBV6-3 and TRBJ2-7; 12 nucleotides match TRBD1. Germline V CDR1 and CDR2: MNHEY, SVGEGT. V shed 6 bases, J shed 7 bases, and the junction held 7 bases outside the gene matches. The CDR3 runs 14 residues. DNA of the CDR3: TGTGCCAGCAGCCCCTGGGACAGGGGGCGTGAGCAGTACTTC. Protein: CASSPWDRGREQYF.

This clonotype was recorded a few times. V gene TRBV9 combines with J gene TRBJ2-7; 9 bases map to TRBD2. Per germline, CDR1 SGDLS and CDR2 YYNGEE. The CDR3 length is 14 residues. Trimming cost V 0 bases and J 9 bases; bases outside gene matches: 7. This chain's CDR3 is CASSVDSGRPAQYF. CDR3 bases: TGTGCCAGCAGCGTAGATAGCGGGAGACCCGCGCAGTACTTC.

The V gene is TRBV20-1, the J gene TRBJ2-2; 10 nucleotides agree with TRBD2. CDR3 size: 15 residues. The V and J ends lost 4 bases and 9 bases, in that order; junction bases with no gene match: 11. CDR1 DFQATT and CDR2 SNEGSKA come from the germline V gene (reference sequence). The CDR3 region is CSATPSGSGGRELFF. The DNA of the CDR3 is TGCAGTGCTACCCCTAGCGGGAGCGGGGGGAGGGAGCTGTTTTTT.

This clonotype was observed at least ten times. The chain links TRBV12-3 or TRBV12-4 to TRBJ2-7, with 8 bases fitting TRBD2. This CDR3 is 13 amino acids long. Trimming cost V 4 bases and J 2 bases; bases outside gene matches: 1. CDR3 residues: CASSSGLAYEQYF. The DNA of the CDR3 is TGTGCCAGCAGTTCGGGACTAGCCTACGAGCAGTACTTC.

This clonotype was seen more than once but under ten times. The chain uses TRBV6-6 and TRBJ2-7; 7 bases are a match to TRBD1. V was clipped by 7 bases and J by 5 bases; unmatched bases: 8. This CDR3 is built from 13 residues. Germline-derived CDR1 and CDR2 are MNHNY and SVGAGI (reference sequence). The CDR3 sequence is CASTPQGYDEQYF. As DNA, the CDR3 is TGTGCCAGCACCCCACAGGGGTATGACGAGCAGTACTTC.

This clonotype was counted a few times. This sequence joins TRBV20-1 and TRBJ2-1; 14 bases align to TRBD2. The CDR3 sequence is 17 residues long. Trimming removed 3 bases from V and 3 bases from J; junction bases left unmatched: 7. Germline CDR1 is DFQATT and CDR2 is SNEGSKA (reference sequence). The CDR3, as DNA: TGCAGTGCTAGGGGGGGACTAGCGGGAGCCCACTACAATGAGCAGTTCTTC. As protein: CSARGGLAGAHYNEQFF.

This clonotype was found many times. The chain has TRBV7-6 and TRBJ2-1, with D perhaps TRBD1 or TRBD2 (6 bases each). CDR3 length: 16 residues. The germline gives CDR1 SGHVS, CDR2 FNYEAQ. The V and J ends lost 1 base and 0 bases respectively, with 10 bases between them. The CDR3 is CASSLVGGNSYNEQFF. The CDR3 nucleotides read TGTGCCAGCAGCTTAGTAGGGGGGAACTCCTACAATGAGCAGTTCTTC.

This clonotype was seen repeatedly, ten times or more. The gene calls are TRBV12-3 or TRBV12-4 and TRBJ2-2; no definite D call. The CDR3 runs 13 residues. V lost 7 bases to trimming and J lost 4 bases, with 10 bases between them. CDR3 residues: CASTLGLTGELFF. The DNA of the CDR3 is TGTGCCAGCACCCTGGGCCTCACCGGGGAGCTGTTTTTT.

The genes are TRBV12-3 or TRBV12-4 and TRBJ1-2; weak D call: TRBD1 (6 bases). V gave up 6 bases and J gave up 2 bases, with 10 bases separating them. The CDR3 runs to 13 residues. CDR3 sequence (DNA): TGTGCCAGCAGGACAGGAGGAAACTATGGCTACACCTTC. Protein: CASRTGGNYGYTF.

This clonotype turned up a few times. The V gene is TRBV2, the J gene TRBJ2-7; D might be TRBD2 (6 bases). Per germline, CDR1 SNHLY and CDR2 FYNNEI. V dropped 1 base and J dropped 7 bases, with 11 bases sitting between them. CDR3 size: 13 residues. CDR3 in amino acids: CASSEVRTTEQYF. DNA of the CDR3: TGTGCCAGCAGTGAAGTTAGGACTACTGAGCAGTACTTC.

In its sample, this clonotype was seen a few times. The chain is built from TRBV19 and TRBJ1-2; no firm D call. Germline V CDR1 and CDR2: LNHDA, SQIVND (reference sequence). Trimming shortened V by 3 bases and J by 6 bases, and 11 bases separated the two germline ends. The CDR3 totals 13 residues. CDR3 nucleotide sequence: TGTGCCAGTAGTATGTCTGGGCTCCATGGCTACACCTTC. Its protein is CASSMSGLHGYTF.

V gene TRBV4-3 combines with J gene TRBJ1-2; the D is unclear. Germline V gene data show CDR1 as LGHNA and CDR2 as YSLEER. Deletions cut 4 bases from V and 4 bases from J, with 10 bases between. The CDR3 consists of 13 residues. The CDR3 nucleotides read TGCGCCAGCAGCCGTAGAGGCAGCTATGGCTACACCTTC. Its protein is CASSRRGSYGYTF.

The chain's CDR3 is CASSTSTNRREQYF. CDR3 bases: TGTGCCAGCAGCACAAGTACAAACAGGAGGGAGCAGTACTTC. The chain is built from TRBV12-3 or TRBV12-4 and TRBJ2-7, with D perhaps given as TRBD1 or TRBD2 (5 bases each). V dropped 6 bases and J dropped 7 bases, with 19 bases sitting between them. This CDR3 comprises 14 residues.

V is TRBV6-1 and J is TRBJ2-2, with 7 nucleotides matching TRBD2. This CDR3 comprises 15 residues. V shed 8 bases and J 2 bases; nucleotides not matched to a gene: 8. Germline values: CDR1 MNHNS, CDR2 SASEGT. The CDR3 sequence is CASDRASGNTGELFF. The DNA of the CDR3 is TGTGCCAGCGATAGGGCTAGCGGTAACACCGGGGAGCTGTTTTTT.

The CDR3 DNA reads TGCAGTGCTAGAGATAAACGGTGGGCCGAAAAAGGCTACACCTTC. The encoded protein is CSARDKRWAEKGYTF. The rearrangement joins TRBV20-1 to TRBJ1-2; no clear D. Trimming took 0 bases from V and 8 from J, leaving 19 bases between them. Germline loops: CDR1 DFQATT, CDR2 SNEGSKA (reference sequence). CDR3 length equals 15 residues.

This clonotype was counted at least ten times. CDR3 coding DNA: TGTGCCACCAGTGATACCGGGACAGACACAGATACGCAGTATTTT. It codes for CATSDTGTDTDTQYF. The chain has TRBV24-1 and TRBJ2-3; 7 bases align to TRBD1. Germline lookup yields CDR1 KGHDR and CDR2 SFDVKD. The length of the CDR3 is 15 residues. V lost 3 bases, J lost 2 bases, and 4 bases stayed unmatched.

In its sample, this clonotype was seen a few times. J is TRBJ1-4 and V is TRBV2, with 12 bases fitting TRBD1. CDR1 SNHLY and CDR2 FYNNEI come from the germline V gene. CDR3 length: 15 residues. Trimming took 5 bases from V and 7 from J; bases not matched to a gene: 5. This chain's CDR3 is CASSRDRGRVEKLFF. CDR3 coding DNA: TGTGCCAGCAGTCGGGACAGGGGGCGGGTTGAAAAACTGTTTTTT.

This clonotype came up a few times. The chain recombines TRBV6-1 with TRBJ2-5; 11 bases align to TRBD2. CDR1 and CDR2 from the germline V gene are MNHNS and SASEGT. The CDR3 has 14 amino acids. V was pared by 6 bases and J by 5 bases, with 5 bases of the junction left unmatched. The CDR3 protein is CASRVVAGGETQYF. As DNA, the CDR3 is TGTGCCAGCAGGGTCGTAGCGGGAGGGGAGACCCAGTACTTC.

This chain joins TRBV5-5 and TRBJ2-1; D unresolved. CDR3 length equals 14 residues. Germline loops: CDR1 SGHKS, CDR2 YYEKEE (reference sequence). V was trimmed by 2 bases and J by 0 bases, leaving 6 bases between them. CDR3 amino acids: CASSLQSSYNEQFF. The CDR3 coding sequence is TGTGCCAGCAGCTTACAGAGCTCCTACAATGAGCAGTTCTTC.

This clonotype was counted many times. The CDR3 loop is CASSAGANVLTF. The CDR3 DNA follows: TGTGCCAGCAGCGCTGGGGCCAACGTCCTGACTTTC. The chain is built from TRBV12-3 or TRBV12-4 and TRBJ2-6; D gene ambiguous. The CDR3 covers 12 residues. The germline V and J ends were trimmed by 6 bases and 2 bases, with 2 bases remaining between them.

The chain uses TRBV29-1 and TRBJ2-3, with 9 bases that match TRBD2. Germline assignment: CDR1 SQVTM and CDR2 ANQGSEA. The CDR3 extends over 13 amino acids. The J segment lost 4 bases and the V segment lost 7 bases, leaving 6 bases of the junction unmatched. The CDR3 coding sequence is TGCAGCGCCGGACTAGCGAACGCAGATACGCAGTATTTT. It is translated as CSAGLANADTQYF.

This clonotype was seen many times. The chain carries TRBV7-2 and TRBJ1-3; no reliable D call. The CDR3 spans 13 residues. Trimming took off 5 bases at V and 5 bases at J, with 10 bases between the two ends. Germline V gene sequence: CDR1 SGHTA, CDR2 FQGNSA. The CDR3 bases are TGTGCCAGCAGCCCCCGCGGCCGAAACACCATATATTTT. Translating it yields CASSPRGRNTIYF.

In its sample, this clonotype was seen a few times. The chain links TRBV12-3 or TRBV12-4 to TRBJ2-1; D is undetermined. The CDR3 totals 10 residues. The ends were cut back, 6 bases at V and 10 bases at J, with 7 bases in the middle. The chain's CDR3 is CASSRREQFF. CDR3 bases: TGTGCCAGCAGCCGCCGGGAGCAGTTCTTC.

The table lists this clonotype with a few counts. This chain uses TRBV7-9 with TRBJ2-3; D may be TRBD2 (6 bases). CDR1 SEHNR and CDR2 FQNEAQ come from the germline V gene (reference sequence). The length of the CDR3 is 17 residues. Trimming removed 2 bases from V and 5 bases from J, with 20 bases in between. CDR3 loop: CASSLFKGLGPQDTQYF. CDR3 in DNA: TGTGCCAGCAGCTTATTCAAGGGACTGGGACCTCAAGATACGCAGTATTTT.